This T cell receptor (beta chain) came from a study of human CD8 memory T cell subsets. The V gene's germline CDR1 is SGHKS and CDR2 YYEKEE (reference sequence). The CDR3 has 15 amino acids. Healthy donors supplied buffy coats, and the PBMC came from them. General study results and limits: Chao1-based estimation suggested that stem-like memory T cells exhibit greater diversity than precursor exhausted T cells.

UMI-labeled 5' RACE produced the TCR beta libraries. Using the 5' RACE reads, TCRdb records one entry per CDR3 protein without DNA. This table holds more than 6,000 distinct CDR3 sequences. As concerns this clonotype: The antigen is not known.

Sequencing was done on a sample of CD8+ stem-like memory T cells (TSCM and TCM) sorted from PBMCs. The subset was: stem-like memory CD8 T cells (TSTEM), CCR7+ PD-1- TIGIT-. This TCR was recovered from a human donor in good health. V is TRBV5-5 and J is TRBJ2-1; with no DNA, the TCRdb D assignment of TRBD2 cannot be verified. CDR3 amino acids: CASSPTSGGANEQFF.